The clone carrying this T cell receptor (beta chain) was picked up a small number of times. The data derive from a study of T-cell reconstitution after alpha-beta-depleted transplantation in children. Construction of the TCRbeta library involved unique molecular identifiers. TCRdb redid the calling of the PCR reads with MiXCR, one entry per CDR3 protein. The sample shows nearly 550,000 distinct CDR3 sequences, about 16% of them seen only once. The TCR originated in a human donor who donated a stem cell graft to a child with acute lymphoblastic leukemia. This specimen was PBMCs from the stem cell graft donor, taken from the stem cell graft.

This chain's CDR3 is CASSYFEAGADTQYF. CDR3 coding DNA: TGTGCCAGCAGTTACTTTGAAGCGGGAGCAGATACGCAGTATTTT. The chain links TRBV6-5 to TRBJ2-3, with TRBD2 identical over 8 bases. Germline loops: CDR1 MNHEY, CDR2 SVGAGI. The CDR3 length is 15 residues. The trim removed 1 base at V and 4 bases at J, leaving 4 bases unmatched.